What follows are 18 T cell receptor beta chains derived from one specimen sequenced in a study of cytomegalovirus exposure and HLA in healthy donors. Primers for the PCR totalled 60 Vbeta and 13 Jbeta. Using immunoSEQ multiplex PCR, the repertoire was profiled, and TCRdb retains in-frame clones only, with some absent. The sample has about 120,000 clones, about 80% seen once; the top ten hold 7.5% to 10%. The material sequenced was PBMCs. The receptors were gathered from a female donor in good health and CMV-seropositive.

The gene calls are TRBV5-5 and TRBJ1-2; D is undetermined. CDR1 is SGHKS, CDR2 YYEKEE, per germline (reference sequence). There are 15 residues in the CDR3. V lost 4 bases, J lost 4 bases, and 17 bases lay in between. CDR3 sequence reads: CASSRGGSDVYGYTF. The CDR3 nucleotides read TGTGCCAGCAGCCGCGGCGGCAGTGATGTCTATGGCTACACCTTC.

The chain employs TRBV9 and TRBJ1-4; D is unresolved. V was trimmed by 3 bases and J by 11 bases, leaving 8 bases between them. CDR1 and CDR2 (germline): SGDLS, YYNGEE. The CDR3 is made up of 11 amino acids. The CDR3 loop reads CASSDGGKLFF. For the CDR3, the DNA is TGTGCCAGCAGCGATGGCGGGAAACTGTTTTTT.

The chain recombines TRBV9 with TRBJ1-2; D remains ambiguous. V lost 3 bases and J 5 bases, leaving 14 bases between the germline ends. The length of the CDR3 is 14 residues. Germline V gene data show CDR1 as SGDLS and CDR2 as YYNGEE. The CDR3 reads CASSEGGGEYGYTF. The CDR3 region has the DNA TGTGCCAGCAGCGAGGGAGGCGGCGAGTATGGCTACACCTTC.

This chain uses TRBV7-3 with TRBJ2-7; D remains ambiguous. The ends were cut back, 4 bases at V and 5 bases at J, with 12 bases in the middle. Germline loops: CDR1 SGHTA, CDR2 FQGTGA. The length of the CDR3 is 13 residues. DNA of the CDR3: TGTGCCAGCAGCTCCACTGACACGAACGAGCAGTACTTC. This sequence encodes CASSSTDTNEQYF.

This clone has just one count. The V and J genes are TRBV2 and TRBJ2-2, with a weak D call TRBD1 (6 bases). V shed 4 bases and J shed 6 bases, with 9 bases lying between them. CDR1 and CDR2 from the germline V gene are SNHLY and FYNNEI. This CDR3 is built from 13 residues. The CDR3 coding sequence is TGTGCCAGCAGTGGCAGGGGCGCCGGGGAGCTGTTTTTT. Protein sequence: CASSGRGAGELFF.

This clone is a singleton in its sample. The V gene is TRBV27, the J gene TRBJ2-3; D is possibly TRBD1 (5 bases). The CDR3 is 14 amino acids. Germline CDR1 is MNHEY and CDR2 is SMNVEV (reference sequence). V gave up 7 bases and J gave up 1 base, with 12 bases separating them. CDR3 in DNA: TGTGCCAGCACCCTCTTAGGGGGCACAGATACGCAGTATTTT. It encodes CASTLLGGTDTQYF.

The chain recombines TRBV7-3 with TRBJ2-5, with D maybe TRBD1 (6 bases). CDR3 length equals 15 residues. The germline V gene encodes CDR1 SGHTA and CDR2 FQGTGA. V lost 8 bases to trimming and J lost 2 bases, with 18 bases between them. The DNA of the CDR3 is TGTGCCAGCGGACCCACAGGGAATGGGCAAGAGACCCAGTACTTC. This sequence encodes CASGPTGNGQETQYF.

V is TRBV18 and J is TRBJ2-1; D is possibly TRBD2 (5 bases). Germline loops: CDR1 KGHSH, CDR2 LQKENI. V lost 5 bases and J lost 0, with 11 bases in between. CDR3 size: 15 residues. DNA for the CDR3: TGTGCCAGCTCAGAACTGGGGAGCTCCTACAATGAGCAGTTCTTC. Its translation is CASSELGSSYNEQFF. Supplemented by reference TRBV18 and TRBJ2-1, the full variable domain reads NAGVMQNPRHLVRRRGQEARLRCSPMKGHSHVYWYRQLPEEGLKFMVYLQKENIIDESGMPKERFSAEFPKEGPSILRIQQVVRGDSAAYFCASSELGSSYNEQFFGPGTRLTVL.

The chain joins TRBV7-8 to TRBJ1-2; 7 bases line up with TRBD1. V dropped 2 bases and J dropped 2; count of bases not matched to a gene: 5. The CDR3 sequence is 15 residues long. Germline V lookup: CDR1 SGHVS, CDR2 FQNEAQ. The CDR3 reads CASSLTVQGNYGYTF. The CDR3 DNA sequence: TGTGCCAGCAGCTTAACGGTACAGGGGAACTATGGCTACACCTTC.

V and J are TRBV5-1 and TRBJ2-1, with 11 bases that match TRBD1. V was pared by 1 base and J by 8 bases, with 5 bases of the junction left unmatched. The length of the CDR3 is 15 residues. Germline V CDR1 and CDR2: SGHRS, YFSETQ. CDR3 DNA: TGCGCCAGCAGCTTGAACGGACAGGGGGCGGATGAGCAGTTCTTC. This codes for CASSLNGQGADEQFF.

The chain has TRBV7-3 and TRBJ1-2; the match to TRBD1 covers 10 bases. The germline V gene encodes CDR1 SGHTA and CDR2 FQGTGA. The length of the CDR3 is 14 residues. The V gene end was trimmed by 5 bases and the J gene end by 9 bases; junction bases not matched to a gene: 9. Written as DNA, the CDR3 is TGTGCCAGCAGCCTATACGGGGACAGGGGAAGCTACACCTTC. Encoded protein: CASSLYGDRGSYTF.

This clone was picked up a small number of times. At one end, the junction sequence differs from germline, possibly due to a read error. This rearrangement joins TRBV7-7 to TRBJ2-7; D uncertain. Germline CDR1 is SSHAT and CDR2 is FNYEAQ (reference sequence). The CDR3 extends over 13 amino acids. CDR3 in amino acids: CASSTSRFTEQYF. CDR3 DNA sequence: TGTGCTAGCAGCACAAGTCGTTTTACAGAGCAGTACTTC.

This chain links TRBV6-5 with TRBJ2-7, with D maybe TRBD1 (6 bases). The germline gives CDR1 MNHEY, CDR2 SVGAGI. Deletions cut 6 bases from V and 4 bases from J, with 16 bases between. The length of the CDR3 is 14 residues. CDR3 DNA: TGTGCCAGCAGAAGCTTTGCAGGGGCATACGAGCAGTACTTC. Its translation: CASRSFAGAYEQYF.

Concerning this clone: A junction boundary mismatches the germline segment, possibly from a read error. The chain couples TRBV7-7 to TRBJ2-3; D gene uncertain. The CDR3 consists of 14 residues. The germline V gene has CDR1 SSHAT and CDR2 FNYEAQ (reference sequence). The CDR3 spells CASSSTSSTDTQYF. In DNA, the CDR3 is TGTGCTAGCAGCTCAACTTCGAGCACAGATACGCAGTATTTT.

This chain uses TRBV7-2 with TRBJ2-5; D gene unclear. The CDR3 contains 14 residues. CDR1 and CDR2 (germline): SGHTA, FQGNSA. V dropped 1 base and J dropped 5 bases, with 11 bases sitting between them. The CDR3 loop reads CASSLEAWAETQYF. The CDR3, as DNA: TGTGCCAGCAGCTTAGAGGCATGGGCGGAGACCCAGTACTTC. The full variable domain, in which reference TRBV7-2 and TRBJ2-5 provide the parts outside the CDR3, is GAGVSQSPSNKVTEKGKDVELRCDPISGHTALYWYRQSLGQGLEFLIYFQGNSAPDKSGLPSDRFSAERTGGSVSTLTIQRTQQEDSAVYLCASSLEAWAETQYFGPGTRLLVL.

The gene calls are TRBV27 and TRBJ2-4; no clear D gene. Per the germline V gene, CDR1 is MNHEY and CDR2 is SMNVEV (reference sequence). V shed 5 bases and J shed 0 bases, with 8 bases lying between them. The CDR3 spans 14 residues. The CDR3: CASSPPIAKNIQYF. The CDR3 DNA follows: TGTGCCAGCAGTCCCCCTATAGCCAAAAACATTCAGTACTTC.

In this sample, this clone turned up once. The rearrangement links TRBV7-3 to TRBJ2-3; unclear D gene. Trimming removed 1 base from V and 1 base from J, with 15 bases in between. The germline gives CDR1 SGHTA, CDR2 FQGTGA. The CDR3 contains 17 residues. Written as DNA, the CDR3 is TGTGCCAGCAGCTTAAGGCCCCAGTCACCCGGCACAGATACGCAGTATTTT. Translating gives CASSLRPQSPGTDTQYF.

The chain employs TRBV11-2 and TRBJ2-7; 12 nucleotides agree with TRBD1. There are 16 residues in the CDR3. V lost 7 bases, J lost 7 bases, and 14 bases stayed unmatched. Germline CDR1 and CDR2: SGHAT and FQNNGV. The CDR3 is CASTTKPGQGALEQYF. Written as DNA, the CDR3 is TGTGCCAGCACGACCAAACCGGGACAGGGGGCCTTGGAGCAGTACTTC.